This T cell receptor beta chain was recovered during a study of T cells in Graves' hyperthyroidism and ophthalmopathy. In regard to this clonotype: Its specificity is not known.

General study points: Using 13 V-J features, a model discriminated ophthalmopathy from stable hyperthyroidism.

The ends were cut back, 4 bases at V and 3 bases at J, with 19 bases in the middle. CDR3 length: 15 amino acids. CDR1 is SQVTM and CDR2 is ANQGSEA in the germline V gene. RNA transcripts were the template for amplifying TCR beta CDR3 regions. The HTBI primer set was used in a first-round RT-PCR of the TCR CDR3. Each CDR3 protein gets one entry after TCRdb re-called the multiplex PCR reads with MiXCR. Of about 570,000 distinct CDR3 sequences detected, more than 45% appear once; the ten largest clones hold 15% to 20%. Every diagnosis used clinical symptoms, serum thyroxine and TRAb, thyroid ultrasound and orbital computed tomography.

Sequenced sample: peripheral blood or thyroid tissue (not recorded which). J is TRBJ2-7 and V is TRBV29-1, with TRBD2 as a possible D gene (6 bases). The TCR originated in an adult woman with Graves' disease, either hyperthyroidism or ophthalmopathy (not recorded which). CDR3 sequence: CSVAWSGTGDYEQYF. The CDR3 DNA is TGCAGCGTTGCATGGAGTGGGACTGGTGACTACGAGCAGTACTTC.